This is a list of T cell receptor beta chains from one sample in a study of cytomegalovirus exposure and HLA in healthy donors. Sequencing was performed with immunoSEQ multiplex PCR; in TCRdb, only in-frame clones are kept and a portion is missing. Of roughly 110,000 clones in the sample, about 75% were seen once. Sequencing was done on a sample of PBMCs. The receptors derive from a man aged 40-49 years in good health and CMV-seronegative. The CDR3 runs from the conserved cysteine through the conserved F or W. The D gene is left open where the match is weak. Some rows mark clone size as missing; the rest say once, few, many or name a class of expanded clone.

CDR3aa: CASSPGGSGNQPQHF; CDR3nt: TGTGCCAGTAGTCCCGGGGGAAGTGGCAATCAGCCCCAGCATTTT; abundance: NA; d_gene: NA; v_gene: TRBV28; j_gene: TRBJ1-5
CDR3aa: CASNQGAGYGYTF; CDR3nt: TGTGCCAGCAACCAGGGGGCGGGCTATGGCTACACCTTC; abundance: few; d_gene: TRBD1; v_gene: TRBV6-5; j_gene: TRBJ1-2
CDR3aa: CASSALLSGRQYF; CDR3nt: TGTGCCAGCAGCGCGCTTCTAAGTGGGCGGCAGTATTTT; abundance: once; d_gene: NA; v_gene: TRBV9; j_gene: TRBJ2-3
CDR3aa: CASSPGGFYGYTF; CDR3nt: TGTGCCAGCAGTCCCGGGGGATTCTATGGCTACACCTTC; abundance: once; d_gene: NA; v_gene: TRBV6-6; j_gene: TRBJ1-2
CDR3aa: CSVGDSYSNRPQHF; CDR3nt: TGCAGCGTTGGGGACAGCTATAGCAATCGGCCCCAGCATTTT; abundance: few; d_gene: TRBD1; v_gene: TRBV29-1; j_gene: TRBJ1-5
CDR3aa: CATVAGGISYEQYF; CDR3nt: TGTGCCACAGTTGCGGGGGGGATCTCCTACGAGCAGTACTTC; abundance: NA; d_gene: TRBD2; v_gene: TRBV6-1; j_gene: TRBJ2-7
CDR3aa: CASSFSGDTGELFF; CDR3nt: TGTGCCAGCAGCTTTTCAGGGGACACCGGGGAGCTGTTTTTT; abundance: NA; d_gene: NA; v_gene: TRBV5-6; j_gene: TRBJ2-2
CDR3aa: CASSIRLAGTDTQYF; CDR3nt: TGTGCCAGCAGTATTAGACTAGCGGGGACAGATACGCAGTATTTT; abundance: NA; d_gene: TRBD2; v_gene: TRBV28; j_gene: TRBJ2-3
CDR3aa: CSVAGGSGNGYTF; CDR3nt: TGCAGCGTTGCGGGGGGCTCTGGGAATGGCTACACCTTC; abundance: NA; d_gene: NA; v_gene: TRBV29-1; j_gene: TRBJ1-2
CDR3aa: CASSPGTSTDTQYF; CDR3nt: TGTGCCAGCAGCCCAGGAACTAGCACAGATACGCAGTATTTT; abundance: NA; d_gene: NA; v_gene: TRBV9; j_gene: TRBJ2-3
CDR3aa: CASKYSAGYGYTF; CDR3nt: TGTGCCAGTAAATATTCGGCAGGGTATGGCTACACCTTC; abundance: NA; d_gene: NA; v_gene: TRBV19; j_gene: TRBJ1-2
CDR3aa: CASSRDRGESPLHF; CDR3nt: TGTGCCAGCAGTAGGGACAGGGGTGAGTCACCCCTCCACTTT; abundance: few; d_gene: TRBD1; v_gene: TRBV2; j_gene: TRBJ1-6
CDR3aa: CASTLRGGADGYTF; CDR3nt: TGTGCCAGCACCCTGAGGGGGGGCGCCGATGGCTACACCTTC; abundance: NA; d_gene: NA; v_gene: TRBV5-6; j_gene: TRBJ1-2
CDR3aa: CASSDAGETQYF; CDR3nt: TGTGCCAGCAGTGATGCAGGAGAGACCCAGTACTTC; abundance: NA; d_gene: NA; v_gene: TRBV6-1; j_gene: TRBJ2-5
CDR3aa: CASSQAASGGYEQFF; CDR3nt: TGCGCCAGCAGCCAAGCGGCTAGCGGGGGATATGAGCAGTTCTTC; abundance: NA; d_gene: TRBD2; v_gene: TRBV4-1; j_gene: TRBJ2-1
CDR3aa: CASSVMAGGATDTQYF; CDR3nt: TGTGCCAGCAGTGTAATGGCAGGGGGAGCCACAGATACGCAGTATTTT; abundance: NA; d_gene: TRBD1; v_gene: TRBV6-1; j_gene: TRBJ2-3
CDR3aa: CASRGSGYTGELFF; CDR3nt: TGTGCCAGCAGGGGGAGCGGGTATACCGGGGAGCTGTTTTTT; abundance: few; d_gene: NA; v_gene: TRBV5-6; j_gene: TRBJ2-2
CDR3aa: CASSLGRTSTEAFF; CDR3nt: TGTGCCAGCAGCTTGGGGCGGACTAGCACTGAAGCTTTCTTT; abundance: NA; d_gene: NA; v_gene: TRBV7-9; j_gene: TRBJ1-1
CDR3aa: CASSQPTGYGYTF; CDR3nt: TGTGCCAGCAGCCAACCGACAGGCTATGGCTACACCTTC; abundance: NA; d_gene: NA; v_gene: TRBV13; j_gene: TRBJ1-2
CDR3aa: CATSRGRTEVPYGYTF; CDR3nt: TGTGCCACCAGCAGGGGAAGGACAGAAGTTCCCTATGGCTACACCTTC; abundance: NA; d_gene: NA; v_gene: TRBV15; j_gene: TRBJ1-2
CDR3aa: CASSQDIDSVASSYEQYF; CDR3nt: TGCGCCAGCAGCCAAGATATAGACAGTGTGGCCAGCTCCTACGAGCAGTACTTC; abundance: NA; d_gene: NA; v_gene: TRBV4-1; j_gene: TRBJ2-7
CDR3aa: CASTSSTRTTRTGELFF; CDR3nt: TGTGCCAGCACCTCCTCCACTAGGACTACTAGAACCGGGGAGCTGTTTTTT; abundance: NA; d_gene: NA; v_gene: TRBV11-2; j_gene: TRBJ2-2
CDR3aa: CASSLRGGSEAFF; CDR3nt: TGCGCCAGCAGCCTCCGGGGAGGGTCTGAAGCTTTCTTT; abundance: few; d_gene: NA; v_gene: TRBV5-1; j_gene: TRBJ1-1
CDR3aa: CASRRGTDLVGGYTF; CDR3nt: TGCGCCAGCAGGAGGGGGACAGACCTCGTGGGAGGCTACACCTTC; abundance: once; d_gene: TRBD1; v_gene: TRBV5-1; j_gene: TRBJ1-2
CDR3aa: CSVETGQAGEQFF; CDR3nt: TGCAGCGTTGAAACGGGACAGGCGGGTGAGCAGTTCTTC; abundance: few; d_gene: TRBD1; v_gene: TRBV29-1; j_gene: TRBJ2-1
CDR3aa: CAISEQRGGQNEQYF; CDR3nt: TGTGCCATCAGTGAGCAGCGGGGGGGCCAAAACGAGCAGTACTTC; abundance: NA; d_gene: TRBD2; v_gene: TRBV10-3; j_gene: TRBJ2-7
CDR3aa: CSAFLHTEAFF; CDR3nt: TGCAGTGCTTTTCTTCACACTGAAGCTTTCTTT; abundance: NA; d_gene: NA; v_gene: TRBV20-1; j_gene: TRBJ1-1